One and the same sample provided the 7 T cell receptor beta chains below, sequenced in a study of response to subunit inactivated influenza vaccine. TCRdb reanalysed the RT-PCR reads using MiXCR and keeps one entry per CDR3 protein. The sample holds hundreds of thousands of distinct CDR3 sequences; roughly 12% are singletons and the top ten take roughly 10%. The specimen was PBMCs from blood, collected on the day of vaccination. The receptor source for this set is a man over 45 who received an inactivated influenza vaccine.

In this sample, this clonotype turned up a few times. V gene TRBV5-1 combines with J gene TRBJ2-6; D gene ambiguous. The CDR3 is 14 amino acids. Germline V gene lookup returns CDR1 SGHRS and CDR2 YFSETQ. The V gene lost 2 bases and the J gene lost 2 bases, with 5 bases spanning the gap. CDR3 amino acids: CASSFQTGANVLTF. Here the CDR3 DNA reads TGCGCCAGCAGCTTCCAAACTGGGGCCAACGTCCTGACTTTC.

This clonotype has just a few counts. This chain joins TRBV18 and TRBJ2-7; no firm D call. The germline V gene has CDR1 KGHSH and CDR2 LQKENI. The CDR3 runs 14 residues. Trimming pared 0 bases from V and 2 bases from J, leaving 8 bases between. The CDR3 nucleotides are TGTGCCAGCTCACCACCCAGGCTACCCTACGAGCAGTACTTC. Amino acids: CASSPPRLPYEQYF.

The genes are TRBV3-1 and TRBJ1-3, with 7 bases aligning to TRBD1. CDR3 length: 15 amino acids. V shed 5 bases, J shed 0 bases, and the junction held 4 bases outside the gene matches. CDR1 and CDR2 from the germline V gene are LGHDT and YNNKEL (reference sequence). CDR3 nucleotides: TGTGCCAGCAGCAATGACAGGGCCTCTGGAAACACCATATATTTT. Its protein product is CASSNDRASGNTIYF.

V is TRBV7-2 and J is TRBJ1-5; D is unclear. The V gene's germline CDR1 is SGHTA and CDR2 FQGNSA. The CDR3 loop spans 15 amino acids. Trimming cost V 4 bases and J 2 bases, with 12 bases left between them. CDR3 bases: TGTGCCAGCAGCTCACAATCCTGGGGCAATCAGCCCCAGCATTTT. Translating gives CASSSQSWGNQPQHF.

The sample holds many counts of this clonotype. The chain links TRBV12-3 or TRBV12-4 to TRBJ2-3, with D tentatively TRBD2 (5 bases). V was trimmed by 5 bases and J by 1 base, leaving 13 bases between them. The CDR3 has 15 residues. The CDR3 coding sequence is TGTGCCAGCAGTCCCGACGGGGTGCGCACAGATACGCAGTATTTT. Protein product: CASSPDGVRTDTQYF.

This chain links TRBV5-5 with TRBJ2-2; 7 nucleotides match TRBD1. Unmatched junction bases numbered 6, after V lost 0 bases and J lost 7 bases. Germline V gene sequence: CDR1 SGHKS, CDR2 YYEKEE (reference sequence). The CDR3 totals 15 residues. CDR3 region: CASSLGQGVHGELFF. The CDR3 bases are TGTGCCAGCAGCTTGGGGCAGGGGGTACACGGGGAGCTGTTTTTT.

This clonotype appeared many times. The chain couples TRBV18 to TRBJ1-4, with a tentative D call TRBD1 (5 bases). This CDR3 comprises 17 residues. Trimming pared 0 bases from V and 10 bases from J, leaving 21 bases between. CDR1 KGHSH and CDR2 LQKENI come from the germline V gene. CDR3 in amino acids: CASSPPRAQESQGKLFF. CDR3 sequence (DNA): TGTGCCAGCTCACCACCGAGGGCGCAGGAGTCTCAGGGAAAACTGTTTTTT.